This TCR beta chain was observed in a study of Ad26.COV2.S vaccination and SARS-CoV-2 variants. Some clones are missing from TCRdb's copy, which holds only in-frame ones; the method was immunoSEQ multiplex PCR. The sample records 180,000 or so clones, roughly 85% being singletons. V lost 4 bases to trimming and J lost 9 bases, with 13 bases between them. The CDR3 sequence is 14 residues long. Germline-derived CDR1 and CDR2 are ENHRY and SYGVKD. The rearrangement links TRBV10-3 to TRBJ1-6; weak D call: TRBD1 (6 bases). The sequencing here drew on peripheral blood, taken after recovery from COVID-19. The TCR originated in a human donor who had recovered from COVID-19. CDR3 loop: CAISALGQPSPLHF. The CDR3 bases are TGTGCCATCAGTGCATTAGGACAGCCTTCACCCCTCCACTTT.